The 32 T cell receptor beta chains in this list originate from one sample, sequenced in a study of Graves' ophthalmopathy and Graves' hyperthyroidism. TCR beta CDR3 regions were amplified from RNA transcripts. HTBI-primed first-round RT-PCR preceded second-round multiplex PCR. TCRdb independently ran MiXCR on the multiplex PCR reads; one entry per CDR3 protein. Of about 220,000 distinct CDR3 sequences listed, under 25% were seen once; the top ten hold roughly 45%. The sequenced sample was peripheral blood. Source of these receptors: a woman in her fifties or sixties with Graves' ophthalmopathy.

This clonotype showed up just a few times. This chain connects TRBV30 to TRBJ2-1; the match to TRBD2 covers 8 bases. Germline lookup yields CDR1 GTSNPN and CDR2 SVGIG (reference sequence). With V trimmed by 0 bases and J by 9 bases, 10 bases remained unmatched. This CDR3 has 15 residues. CDR3 loop: CAWSVQSGRIGEQFF. CDR3 DNA sequence: TGTGCCTGGAGTGTACAGAGCGGGAGAATAGGTGAGCAGTTCTTC.

This clonotype has a count of ten or more. The chain uses TRBV19 and TRBJ1-5, with D unclear. Trimming took 9 bases from V and 4 from J, leaving 16 bases between them. Germline V lookup: CDR1 LNHDA, CDR2 SQIVND (reference sequence). The CDR3 totals 14 residues. CDR3 region: CASRLRTENQPQHF. The CDR3 DNA is TGTGCCAGCCGCCTTAGGACGGAAAATCAGCCCCAGCATTTT.

The table lists this clonotype with many counts. The genes are TRBV20-1 and TRBJ2-5, with TRBD1 matching over 10 bases. The CDR3 contains 16 residues. The V segment lost 4 bases and the J segment 5 bases; nucleotides outside the gene matches: 13. Per germline, CDR1 DFQATT and CDR2 SNEGSKA (reference sequence). The CDR3 sequence is CSAKMTGGMVWETQYF. The CDR3 DNA follows: TGCAGTGCTAAAATGACAGGGGGCATGGTTTGGGAGACCCAGTACTTC.

This clonotype was detected many times. The genes are TRBV24-1 and TRBJ1-1, with D tentatively TRBD1 (5 bases). Looked up from germline, CDR1 is KGHDR and CDR2 is SFDVKD. V dropped 9 bases and J dropped 5 bases, with 15 bases sitting between them. This CDR3 spans 13 amino acids. In DNA, the CDR3 is TGTGCCACCTCCTTCGGGGGGGGGACTGAAGCTTTCTTT. It encodes CATSFGGGTEAFF.

This clonotype was counted ten times or more. The chain uses TRBV5-1 and TRBJ2-7, with TRBD1 identical over 9 bases. V lost 0 bases, J lost 7 bases, and 8 bases stayed unmatched. CDR1 and CDR2 from the germline V gene are SGHRS and YFSETQ. The CDR3 is 15 residues long. CDR3 nucleotide sequence: TGCGCCAGCAGCTTGGCAACAGGGGGCGCGGGGGAGCAGTACTTC. Translation: CASSLATGGAGEQYF.

This clonotype has a count of ten or more. In DNA, the CDR3 is TGCGCCAGCAGCTTGGACGGCAGGGCTGGCTACACCTTC. Its protein product is CASSLDGRAGYTF. The rearrangement links TRBV5-1 to TRBJ1-2, with a weak D call TRBD1 (5 bases). Looked up from germline, CDR1 is SGHRS and CDR2 is YFSETQ. This CDR3 has 13 amino acids. Trimming shortened V by 0 bases and J by 7 bases, and 10 bases separated the two germline ends.

This chain links TRBV20-1 with TRBJ1-3; D is uncertain. Germline V gives CDR1 DFQATT, CDR2 SNEGSKA (reference sequence). V dropped 7 bases and J dropped 7 bases, with 23 bases sitting between them. The CDR3 covers 15 residues. The CDR3 sequence: CSGRRGVSSGNTIYF. CDR3 DNA: TGCAGTGGGCGGAGAGGTGTCAGTAGCGGGAACACCATATATTTT.

This clonotype was seen repeatedly, ten times or more. This chain connects TRBV28 to TRBJ2-7; D is ambiguous. With 4 bases removed from V and 3 bases from J, the gap between germline ends came to 13 bases. Germline values: CDR1 MDHEN, CDR2 SYDVKM. This CDR3 has 14 amino acids. CDR3: CASSSARPGYEQYF. The CDR3, as DNA: TGTGCCAGCAGTTCCGCCCGCCCTGGCTACGAGCAGTACTTC.

This clonotype was counted many times. This chain uses TRBV5-6 with TRBJ1-2, with a weak D call TRBD1 (5 bases). The CDR3 extends over 14 amino acids. V was cut by 6 bases and J by 3 bases, with 15 bases left in between. Germline values: CDR1 SGHDT, CDR2 YYEEEE. As DNA, the CDR3 is TGTGCCAGCACCACCGACAGACTGGACTATGGCTACACCTTC. Amino acids: CASTTDRLDYGYTF.

On this clonotype itself: This may be a read error, as it is one base from a much larger clone. The chain has TRBV6-2 or TRBV6-3 and TRBJ1-1; D unresolved. The CDR3 consists of 15 residues. From germline, CDR1 is MNHEY and CDR2 SVGEGT. Deletions cut 4 bases from V and 0 bases from J, with 12 bases between. The CDR3 nucleotides are TGTGCCAGCAGTTGCCCGATATGGATGAACACTGAAGCTTTCTTT. It specifies CASSCPIWMNTEAFF.

This clonotype was seen at least ten times. The rearrangement joins TRBV27 to TRBJ2-2; TRBD1 matches 11 bases. The CDR3 extends over 15 amino acids. Germline V lookup: CDR1 MNHEY, CDR2 SMNVEV (reference sequence). The junction had 3 bases not matched to a gene; V was cut back by 5 bases and J by 4 bases. The CDR3 DNA reads as TGTGCCAGCAGTCGGGACAGGGGGGCCACCGGGGAGCTGTTTTTT. Translated, it gives CASSRDRGATGELFF.

In this sample, this clonotype turned up many times. The rearrangement joins TRBV7-2 to TRBJ1-1, with D unresolved. The length of the CDR3 is 13 residues. Germline V lookup: CDR1 SGHTA, CDR2 FQGNSA. V was trimmed by 5 bases and J by 1 base, leaving 8 bases between them. The CDR3 DNA reads as TGTGCCAGCAGCGATAGAAGGAACACTGAAGCTTTCTTT. Amino acids: CASSDRRNTEAFF. Full variable domain (outside the CDR3, taken from reference TRBV7-2 and TRBJ1-1): GAGVSQSPSNKVTEKGKDVELRCDPISGHTALYWYRQSLGQGLEFLIYFQGNSAPDKSGLPSDRFSAERTGGSVSTLTIQRTQQEDSAVYLCASSDRRNTEAFFGQGTRLTVV.

This clonotype was recorded at least ten times. V usage is TRBV2 and J usage is TRBJ1-5; TRBD1 matches 8 bases. The CDR3 is 16 residues long. Germline CDR1 reads SNHLY; CDR2 reads FYNNEI. Trimming cost V 5 bases and J 1 base; bases outside gene matches: 7. CDR3 DNA sequence: TGTGCCAGCAGTACCCAGACAGGGGTGAGCAATCAGCCCCAGCATTTT. Encoded protein: CASSTQTGVSNQPQHF.

The CDR3 loop reads CSVEKAGRDTGELFF. Here the CDR3 DNA reads TGCAGCGTTGAGAAGGCGGGGAGGGACACCGGGGAGCTGTTTTTT. The chain employs TRBV29-1 and TRBJ2-2, with 7 bases that match TRBD2. The CDR3 runs to 15 residues. The junction had 7 bases not matched to a gene; V was cut back by 3 bases and J by 3 bases. Germline V gene sequence: CDR1 SQVTM, CDR2 ANQGSEA.

This rearrangement joins TRBV2 to TRBJ2-7; D uncertain. Germline CDR1 reads SNHLY; CDR2 reads FYNNEI. This CDR3 contains 13 residues. The germline V and J ends were trimmed by 7 bases and 0 bases, with 10 bases remaining between them. This chain's CDR3 is CASNGVFSYEQYF. The CDR3 nucleotides are TGTGCCAGCAATGGGGTCTTCTCCTACGAGCAGTACTTC.

The sample holds many counts of this clonotype. The rearrangement links TRBV29-1 to TRBJ2-2, with TRBD2 as a possible D gene (6 bases). This CDR3 spans 13 amino acids. Germline CDR1 SQVTM, CDR2 ANQGSEA. The germline V and J ends were trimmed by 4 bases and 8 bases, with 14 bases remaining between them. Here the CDR3 reads CSVVFGSKGELFF. CDR3 nucleotide sequence: TGCAGCGTTGTTTTCGGGAGTAAGGGGGAGCTGTTTTTT.

The chain combines TRBV6-1 with TRBJ1-5, with no clear D. Looked up from germline, CDR1 is MNHNS and CDR2 is SASEGT. Trimming pared 4 bases from V and 0 bases from J, leaving 16 bases between. The CDR3 loop spans 17 amino acids. The CDR3 protein is CASSVDKGGSSNQPQHF. The CDR3 DNA reads as TGTGCCAGCAGTGTAGACAAAGGAGGATCTAGCAATCAGCCCCAGCATTTT.

This clonotype was seen at least ten times. The chain carries TRBV20-1 and TRBJ2-1, with 11 bases identical to TRBD1. With V trimmed by 5 bases and J by 11 bases, 2 bases remained unmatched. Germline V gene data show CDR1 as DFQATT and CDR2 as SNEGSKA (reference sequence). CDR3 length: 11 residues. CDR3 nucleotides: TGCAGTGCTGGGACAGGGGGAAAGCAGTTCTTC. This translates into CSAGTGGKQFF.

As for this clonotype: Just one base apart from a much larger clone, this may be a read error. The chain carries TRBV6-1 and TRBJ2-7; D uncertain. The CDR3 is 11 amino acids. Germline V gene lookup returns CDR1 MNHNS and CDR2 SASEGT. The CDR3 DNA reads as TGTGCTCGTATAAGCTCCTACGAGCAGTACTTC. It specifies CARISSYEQYF.

This clonotype appeared many times. This chain uses TRBV28 with TRBJ2-7, with unresolved D. With 4 bases removed from V and 0 bases from J, the gap between germline ends came to 10 bases. The CDR3 is 14 amino acids. Germline CDR1 and CDR2: MDHEN and SYDVKM. The CDR3 spells CASSSDSSSYEQYF. The CDR3 nucleotides are TGTGCCAGCAGTTCCGACTCAAGCTCCTACGAGCAGTACTTC. Using reference TRBV28 and TRBJ2-7 for the parts outside the CDR3, the full variable domain is DVKVTQSSRYLVKRTGEKVFLECVQDMDHENMFWYRQDPGLGLRLIYFSYDVKMKEKGDIPEGYSVSREKKERFSLILESASTNQTSMYLCASSSDSSSYEQYFGPGTRLTVT.

This clonotype was detected many times. The genes are TRBV7-2 and TRBJ1-5, with D perhaps matching TRBD1 (5 bases). The CDR3 runs to 14 residues. V was pared by 5 bases and J by 11 bases, with 19 bases between. Per germline, CDR1 SGHTA and CDR2 FQGNSA. The CDR3 DNA is TGTGCCAGCAGCGTGGCAGGCGCTGGGGGGGCCCAGCATTTT. It codes for CASSVAGAGGAQHF.

This clonotype was observed at least ten times. The CDR3 nucleotides read TGTGCCAGCAGTTACTCGATTGGGGGCAGAGAGACCCAGTACTTC. Its translation is CASSYSIGGRETQYF. This chain uses TRBV6-5 with TRBJ2-5, with D possibly matching TRBD1 (6 bases). The CDR3 is 15 amino acids. The germline V gene has CDR1 MNHEY and CDR2 SVGAGI. Trimming cost V 0 bases and J 4 bases, with 12 bases left between them.

This sequence joins TRBV6-5 and TRBJ1-6; D is undetermined. CDR3 size: 17 residues. The germline gives CDR1 MNHEY, CDR2 SVGAGI. V was shortened by 0 bases and J by 1 base, with 10 bases between the two germline ends. In DNA form, the CDR3 reads TGTGCCAGCAGTTACTCGATCCGGGCGTCCTATAATTCACCCCTCCACTTT. This translates into CASSYSIRASYNSPLHF.

In this sample, this clonotype turned up many times. This chain joins TRBV20-1 and TRBJ2-2; 11 bases fit TRBD2. The germline CDR1 and CDR2 sequences are DFQATT and SNEGSKA (reference sequence). V was pared by 0 bases and J by 7 bases, with 16 bases of the junction left unmatched. The CDR3 runs 19 residues. As DNA, the CDR3 is TGCAGTGCTAGAGATCTTATACTAGCGGGAGAGGCGAGTGGCGGGGAGCTGTTTTTT. Amino acids: CSARDLILAGEASGGELFF.

Ten or more counts support this clonotype. The rearrangement links TRBV30 to TRBJ1-2; D ambiguous. CDR3 length: 13 residues. Germline CDR1 and CDR2: GTSNPN and SVGIG (reference sequence). V lost 2 bases and J lost 2, with 9 bases in between. CDR3 loop: CAWSLIGNYGYTF. CDR3 sequence (DNA): TGTGCCTGGAGTTTGATAGGGAACTATGGCTACACCTTC.

This clonotype was seen repeatedly, ten times or more. This chain connects TRBV11-2 to TRBJ2-5; 13 bases fit TRBD2. CDR3 size: 18 residues. Per germline, CDR1 SGHAT and CDR2 FQNNGV. Trimming cost V 0 bases and J 3 bases; bases outside gene matches: 7. The chain's CDR3 is CASSLEPRLAGGEETQYF. The CDR3 region has the DNA TGTGCCAGCAGCTTAGAACCCCGACTAGCGGGAGGAGAAGAGACCCAGTACTTC.

This clonotype was counted at least ten times. The chain joins TRBV20-1 to TRBJ2-7; 12 bases fit TRBD2. Germline V lookup: CDR1 DFQATT, CDR2 SNEGSKA (reference sequence). This CDR3 contains 17 residues. V lost 2 bases to trimming and J lost 1 base; unmatched junction nucleotides: 9. CDR3 in DNA: TGCAGTGCTAGAACCCCCTCGACTAGCGGGAGATCCTACGAGCAGTACTTC. Protein: CSARTPSTSGRSYEQYF.

This clonotype was counted many times. The V call is TRBV6-5, the J call TRBJ2-6, with D possibly TRBD1 on 5 matching bases. The CDR3 sequence is 16 residues long. Germline V gene data show CDR1 as MNHEY and CDR2 as SVGAGI. V gave up 5 bases and J gave up 0 bases, with 11 bases separating them. The CDR3 bases are TGTGCCAGCAGTCGACGACAGCTCTCTGGGGCCAACGTCCTGACTTTC. Translated: CASSRRQLSGANVLTF.

The chain recombines TRBV30 with TRBJ2-4, with D maybe TRBD2 (6 bases). V was cut by 3 bases and J by 3 bases, with 12 bases left in between. From germline, CDR1 is GTSNPN and CDR2 SVGIG (reference sequence). CDR3 length equals 14 residues. CDR3 in amino acids: CAWRGLTSKNIQYF. CDR3 nucleotides: TGTGCCTGGAGGGGACTGACAAGCAAAAACATTCAGTACTTC.

This clonotype was observed many times. The genes are TRBV28 and TRBJ2-7, with 9 bases lining up with TRBD1. Trimming at V came to 3 bases and at J to 2 bases, leaving 8 bases not matched to a gene. Germline CDR1 is MDHEN and CDR2 is SYDVKM. The CDR3 extends over 16 amino acids. The CDR3: CASSFSTRTGAYEQYF. The CDR3 DNA sequence: TGTGCCAGCAGTTTCTCGACGAGGACAGGGGCCTACGAGCAGTACTTC.

This clonotype was seen many times. V is TRBV11-2 and J is TRBJ2-7; D remains ambiguous. CDR1 and CDR2 (germline): SGHAT, FQNNGV. The V and J ends lost 2 bases and 6 bases respectively, with 8 bases between them. This CDR3 is 12 amino acids long. The CDR3 here is CASSLLGGEQYF. CDR3 nucleotides: TGTGCCAGCAGCTTATTAGGCGGCGAGCAGTACTTC.

At least ten counts were recorded for this clonotype. The rearrangement uses TRBV30 and TRBJ2-7; D is unclear. Germline CDR1 and CDR2: GTSNPN and SVGIG (reference sequence). V lost 2 bases, J lost 4 bases, and 9 bases lay in between. The CDR3 totals 12 residues. CDR3 nucleotides: TGTGCCTGGAGTAGGTCGGATTACGAGCAGTACTTC. As protein: CAWSRSDYEQYF. The entire variable domain, with the rest obtained from reference TRBV30 and TRBJ2-7, is as follows: SQTIHQWPATLVQPVGSPLSLECTVEGTSNPNLYWYRQAAGRGLQLLFYSVGIGQISSEVPQNLSASRPQDRQFILSSKKLLLSDSGFYLCAWSRSDYEQYFGPGTRLTVT.